This entry features one TCR beta chain sequence. The data were obtained in a study of technical replicates of blood from several donors. Sequenced by immunoSEQ multiplex PCR; TCRdb stores in-frame clones only, minus some. The table lists about 74,000 clones, approximately 96% of them singletons. V was shortened by 0 bases and J by 7 bases, with 14 bases between the two germline ends. The germline gives CDR1 SGDLS, CDR2 YYNGEE. The CDR3 has 15 amino acids. This chain joins TRBV9 and TRBJ2-1; a possible D gene is TRBD1 (5 bases). What was sequenced was T cells isolated from PBMCs. The receptor comes from a human donor in good health. CDR3 region: CASSVDTGLWNEQFF. The CDR3 DNA reads as TGTGCCAGCAGCGTAGACACAGGCCTTTGGAATGAGCAGTTCTTC.